Listed below are T cell receptor beta chains from one sample, sequenced in a study of OX40 agonist ivuxolimab in advanced cancers. The method was immunoSEQ multiplex PCR; TCRdb's version includes in-frame clones alone and lacks a portion of them. The table includes about 75,000 clones, roughly 85% detected once. Specimen: CD4+ or CD8+ T cells sorted from blood, collected in a trial of the OX40 agonist ivuxolimab. The receptors shown here come from an adult with an advanced solid tumor such as melanoma, head and neck, liver or kidney cancer. Both conserved end residues are trimmed from each CDR3.

J gene | V gene | CDR3 protein
TRBJ1-2 | TRBV7-9 | ASSLEGTEGGYT
TRBJ2-2 | TRBV19 | ACSGPLNTGELF
TRBJ1-6 | TRBV19 | ASSRTANNSPLH
TRBJ2-3 | TRBV5-1 | ASSLEREPDTQY
TRBJ2-1 | TRBV9 | ASSSGTSGNYEQF
TRBJ2-5 | TRBV2 | ASSELAGGPQETQY
TRBJ2-1 | TRBV28 | ASTTPHGTSSYNEQF
TRBJ2-3 | TRBV28 | ASSPLGPSLAGKDTQY
TRBJ2-7 | TRBV28 | ASNLGRLEQY
TRBJ2-5 | TRBV5-8 | ASSAVSFRPQETQY
TRBJ1-5 | TRBV19 | ASSIAVYSNQPQH
TRBJ2-1 | TRBV15 | ATSRTRFNEQF
TRBJ2-1 | TRBV28 | ASSSPRDPPRGNEQF
TRBJ2-2 | TRBV6-1 | ASSRGTSGIGELF
TRBJ1-5 | TRBV16 | ASSEQGGVQPQH
TRBJ1-1 | TRBV15 | ATSRLGGGTEAF
TRBJ1-4 | TRBV10-3 | AISFAGEKLF
TRBJ1-3 | TRBV29-1 | SVEVGGGGNTIY
TRBJ1-1 | TRBV5-1 | ASSLESGGTTEAF
TRBJ2-3 | TRBV11-2 | ASSLGVSGSGDTQY
TRBJ2-5 | TRBV5-8 | ASSLEGFQETQY
TRBJ2-1 | TRBV5-1 | ASSLIWTSGSWNEQF
TRBJ2-7 | TRBV6-1 | ASSETPGTSGYEQY
TRBJ1-5 | TRBV5-1 | ASSLALGQPQH
TRBJ1-5 | TRBV7-6 | ASSLSDRNQPQH
TRBJ2-7 | TRBV11-2 | ASSLETGPSYEQY
TRBJ2-5 | TRBV29-1 | SVTGTDGTKTQY
TRBJ2-2 | TRBV18 | ASSPPAGTGELF
TRBJ2-1 | TRBV11-2 | ASSFSTSGRENEQF
TRBJ2-2 | TRBV6-5 | ASSWGDSSTGELF
TRBJ2-2 | TRBV9 | ASSVGVTNHGELF
TRBJ2-3 | TRBV2 | ASSGGGGSTDTQY
TRBJ2-5 | TRBV4-1 | ASSPLLRGQETQY
TRBJ2-7 | TRBV7-9 | ASSNPTYSEQY
TRBJ2-5 | TRBV5-6 | ASSAITSGSIGEAQY
TRBJ2-5 | TRBV5-1 | ASSLVLGRETQY
TRBJ1-2 | TRBV6-1 | ASVGQGVDYT
TRBJ2-5 | TRBV14 | ASSRGLQETQY
TRBJ2-7 | TRBV27 | ASSLSAGVGEQY
TRBJ2-5 | TRBV11-3 | ASSLNGLAQETQY
TRBJ2-2 | TRBV6-6 | ASSSSGRYTGELF
TRBJ1-2 | TRBV5-1 | ASSPGDYGYT
TRBJ2-1 | TRBV5-6 | ASSLLAGAGNEQF
TRBJ1-6 | TRBV11-2 | ASSLWAADSPLH
TRBJ2-1 | TRBV5-1 | ASSGTTSYNEQF
TRBJ2-2 | TRBV19 | ASIPTGGTGELF
TRBJ1-1 | TRBV29-1 | SSITGRRNTEAF
TRBJ2-2 | TRBV6-5 | ACPLGELF
TRBJ2-3 | TRBV27 | ASNPNPTGKADTQY
TRBJ1-5 | TRBV6-6 | ASSGQGVNQPQH
TRBJ1-1 | TRBV5-1 | ASRLVGTGINTEAF
TRBJ2-3 | TRBV2 | ACSRGRGNTDTQY
TRBJ1-5 | TRBV2 | ASSGRHQPQH
TRBJ2-1 | TRBV7-2 | ASSRTSGGYNEQF
TRBJ1-5 | TRBV19 | ASSAGDKVQPQH
TRBJ1-1 | TRBV4-1 | ASSQGATVNTEAF
TRBJ1-2 | TRBV15 | ATSRVPDYGYT
TRBJ1-2 | TRBV6-1 | ASSGTTIGYT